The 23 T cell receptor beta chains in this list originate from one sample, sequenced in a study of OX40 agonist ivuxolimab in advanced cancers. Clones were sequenced by immunoSEQ multiplex PCR, and TCRdb holds only the in-frame ones, with some missing. The repertoire holds around 46,000 clones, over 65% seen once, with 15% in the top ten. The specimen was CD4+ or CD8+ T cells sorted from blood, collected in a trial of the OX40 agonist ivuxolimab. These receptors were collected from an adult with an advanced solid tumor such as melanoma, head and neck, liver or kidney cancer.

The chain employs TRBV4-1 and TRBJ2-7, with D perhaps matching TRBD1 (5 bases). The CDR3 length is 15 residues. Germline loops: CDR1 MGHRA, CDR2 YSYEKL. V shed 4 bases and J shed 0 bases, with 13 bases lying between them. The CDR3 nucleotides are TGCGCCAGCAGCCGAGGACACCTCAGCTCCTACGAGCAGTACTTC. Translating gives CASSRGHLSSYEQYF.

The J gene is TRBJ2-2, the V gene TRBV27; D might be TRBD2 (6 bases). CDR3 length: 14 amino acids. V shed 3 bases and J shed 4 bases, with 9 bases lying between them. Germline-derived CDR1 and CDR2 are MNHEY and SMNVEV (reference sequence). Written as DNA, the CDR3 is TGTGCCAGCAGTTTGTTAGCGGTCACCGGGGAGCTGTTTTTT. Its translation is CASSLLAVTGELFF.

The V gene is TRBV5-5, the J gene TRBJ2-1; 8 nucleotides match TRBD2. Trimming removed 0 bases from V and 9 bases from J; junction bases left unmatched: 8. Germline assignment: CDR1 SGHKS and CDR2 YYEKEE (reference sequence). There are 15 residues in the CDR3. The CDR3 is CASSLGPAGVPEQFF. CDR3 DNA: TGTGCCAGCAGCTTGGGTCCAGCGGGAGTTCCTGAGCAGTTCTTC.

The chain has TRBV28 and TRBJ1-2; TRBD1 aligns across 7 bases. Per germline, CDR1 MDHEN and CDR2 SYDVKM. V shed 3 bases and J 6 bases; nucleotides not matched to a gene: 4. The CDR3 runs 13 residues. The CDR3 DNA is TGTGCCAGCAGTTTGGGACAGCTACATGGCTACACCTTC. The encoded protein is CASSLGQLHGYTF.

This chain connects TRBV28 to TRBJ2-7; weak D call: TRBD1 (6 bases). V lost 6 bases to trimming and J lost 6 bases, with 21 bases between them. From germline, CDR1 is MDHEN and CDR2 SYDVKM. This CDR3 spans 15 amino acids. In nucleotides, the CDR3 is TGTGCCAGCAGGAAGCTGAGGGACACGGCCGCCGAGCAGTACTTC. Amino acid sequence: CASRKLRDTAAEQYF.

The chain combines TRBV7-6 with TRBJ2-7; possibly TRBD2 for D (5 bases). Germline CDR1 reads SGHVS; CDR2 reads FNYEAQ. The CDR3 runs to 14 residues. Deletions cut 5 bases from V and 2 bases from J, with 13 bases between. Here the CDR3 reads CASSRGVPPYEQYF. As DNA, the CDR3 is TGTGCCAGCAGCCGGGGTGTACCACCCTACGAGCAGTACTTC.

The chain employs TRBV4-1 and TRBJ2-2; TRBD1 is a possible D gene (5 bases). This CDR3 has 14 amino acids. The ends were cut back, 0 bases at V and 5 bases at J, with 7 bases in the middle. The germline gives CDR1 MGHRA, CDR2 YSYEKL. The CDR3 DNA sequence: TGCGCCAGCAGCCAAGACAGGGTGACCGGGGAGCTGTTTTTT. Translation: CASSQDRVTGELFF.

In this sample, this clone is medium-sized. The chain couples TRBV4-1 to TRBJ2-7, with 10 positions matching TRBD2. V shed 3 bases and J 7 bases; nucleotides not matched to a gene: 6. From germline, CDR1 is MGHRA and CDR2 YSYEKL. The CDR3 runs to 14 residues. The CDR3 nucleotides read TGCGCCAGCAGCCATAGTCTAGCGGGAGATGAGCAGTACTTC. It specifies CASSHSLAGDEQYF.

V is TRBV6-5 and J is TRBJ2-3; 7 bases align to TRBD2. The CDR3 totals 14 residues. With 6 bases clipped from V and 0 bases from J, the junction kept 3 bases outside the gene matches. Germline values: CDR1 MNHEY, CDR2 SVGAGI. The DNA of the CDR3 is TGTGCCAGCAGGGGACTACCTAGCACAGATACGCAGTATTTT. Its protein is CASRGLPSTDTQYF.

This sequence joins TRBV19 and TRBJ2-5, with D possibly matching TRBD2 (6 bases). Germline CDR1 and CDR2: LNHDA and SQIVND (reference sequence). Trimming took 4 bases from V and 3 from J, leaving 12 bases between them. This CDR3 has 14 residues. CDR3 sequence (DNA): TGTGCCAGTAGTAAGGGACTCGGGGAAGAGACCCAGTACTTC. Translation gives CASSKGLGEETQYF. Together with reference TRBV19 and TRBJ2-5, the CDR3 gives the full variable domain: DGGITQSPKYLFRKEGQNVTLSCEQNLNHDAMYWYRQDPGQGLRLIYYSQIVNDFQKGDIAEGYSVSREKKESFPLTVTSAQKNPTAFYLCASSKGLGEETQYFGPGTRLLVL.

This CDR3 is CATSRDLGDQPQHF. The CDR3, as DNA: TGTGCCACCAGCAGAGATCTGGGGGATCAGCCCCAGCATTTT. This chain links TRBV15 with TRBJ1-5, with D possibly being TRBD1 (5 bases). Germline CDR1 is LNHNV and CDR2 is YYDKDF (reference sequence). The CDR3 loop spans 14 amino acids. The V gene lost 0 bases and the J gene lost 5 bases, with 8 bases spanning the gap. The full variable domain, with the rest looked up from reference TRBV15 and TRBJ1-5, is DAMVIQNPRYQVTQFGKPVTLSCSQTLNHNVMYWYQQKSSQAPKLLFHYYDKDFNNEADTPDNFQSRRPNTSFCFLDIRSPGLGDTAMYLCATSRDLGDQPQHFGDGTRLSIL.

This clone was detected once. The chain uses TRBV27 and TRBJ2-2; no reliable D call. Trimming stripped 1 base from V and 6 bases from J, with 6 bases between. The germline V gene has CDR1 MNHEY and CDR2 SMNVEV (reference sequence). The CDR3 runs 13 residues. The CDR3 reads CASSLYSAGELFF. Here the CDR3 DNA reads TGTGCCAGCAGTTTATATTCTGCCGGGGAGCTGTTTTTT.

The chain recombines TRBV21-1 with TRBJ1-4; TRBD1, as called in the table, went unchecked against the DNA. TRBV21-1 is termed a pseudogene. The CDR3 has 15 residues. CDR3 bases: TGTGCCAGCAGCATCTTCAGAACAACTAATGAAAAACTGTTTTTT. It yields the protein CASSIFRTTNEKLFF.

The chain carries TRBV15 and TRBJ2-3; D may match TRBD1 or TRBD2 (5 bases each). The V end lost 3 bases, the J end lost 5 bases, and 15 bases lay between the germline ends. Germline V gives CDR1 LNHNV, CDR2 YYDKDF (reference sequence). The CDR3 covers 15 residues. This CDR3 is CATSSSFGGGDTQYF. In DNA, the CDR3 is TGTGCCACCAGCAGTAGCTTTGGGGGTGGAGATACGCAGTATTTT.

V and J are TRBV5-1 and TRBJ1-1; 7 bases align to TRBD1. V lost 4 bases and J lost 0; bases outside the gene matches: 6. Germline V gene sequence: CDR1 SGHRS, CDR2 YFSETQ. The CDR3 has 15 amino acids. Here the CDR3 DNA reads TGCGCCAGCAGCCCAGAGGACAGGATGAACACTGAAGCTTTCTTT. This encodes CASSPEDRMNTEAFF.

The rearrangement joins TRBV7-6 to TRBJ2-5; D could derive from TRBD1 or TRBD2 (5 bases each). From germline, CDR1 is SGHVS and CDR2 FNYEAQ. V lost 2 bases to trimming and J lost 1 base, with 11 bases between them. The CDR3 runs to 15 residues. The DNA of the CDR3 is TGTGCCAGCAGCTTAAGCTGGGGGACCCAAGAGACCCAGTACTTC. This gives the protein CASSLSWGTQETQYF.

Within the sample, this clone is medium-sized (0.01 to 0.1%). The rearrangement links TRBV28 to TRBJ1-5; D is unclear. Germline loops: CDR1 MDHEN, CDR2 SYDVKM. This CDR3 is built from 15 residues. The V end was cut by 6 bases, the J end by 1 base, with 13 bases between. CDR3 residues: CASSPLLGSNQPQHF. For the CDR3, the DNA is TGTGCCAGCAGCCCACTTTTGGGGAGCAATCAGCCCCAGCATTTT.

The chain uses TRBV28 and TRBJ1-5; 7 positions match TRBD1. The V gene end was trimmed by 6 bases and the J gene end by 1 base; junction bases not matched to a gene: 6. The CDR3 is 15 residues long. CDR1 is MDHEN, CDR2 SYDVKM, per germline. The CDR3, as DNA: TGTGCCAGCAGACAACAGGGGATCAGCAATCAGCCCCAGCATTTT. Its translation is CASRQQGISNQPQHF.

V and J are TRBV5-6 and TRBJ1-1, with 8 bases fitting TRBD1. The length of the CDR3 is 15 residues. Germline V gene data show CDR1 as SGHDT and CDR2 as YYEEEE. The ends lost 2 bases at V and 4 bases at J; junction bases unmatched: 7. The CDR3 spells CASSFSGGVFTEAFF. For the CDR3, the DNA is TGTGCCAGCAGCTTTTCAGGGGGCGTTTTCACTGAAGCTTTCTTT.

By sample share, this clone is medium-sized. As DNA, the CDR3 is TGTGCCAGCAGCTTAAGGGTAGGGTTGTACGAGCAGTACTTC. It translates to CASSLRVGLYEQYF. This rearrangement joins TRBV7-2 to TRBJ2-7; D uncertain. Germline values: CDR1 SGHTA, CDR2 FQGNSA. V was pared by 2 bases and J by 4 bases, with 12 bases between. The CDR3 consists of 14 residues. The full variable domain, rest sourced from reference TRBV7-2 and TRBJ2-7, is GAGVSQSPSNKVTEKGKDVELRCDPISGHTALYWYRQSLGQGLEFLIYFQGNSAPDKSGLPSDRFSAERTGGSVSTLTIQRTQQEDSAVYLCASSLRVGLYEQYFGPGTRLTVT.

The V call is TRBV5-4, the J call TRBJ1-3; no reliable D call. V was shortened by 4 bases and J by 3 bases, with 14 bases between the two germline ends. Germline CDR1 reads SGHNT; CDR2 reads YYREEE (reference sequence). The CDR3 totals 15 residues. CDR3 in amino acids: CASSVDPGSGNTIYF. The CDR3, as DNA: TGTGCCAGCAGCGTGGACCCGGGGAGTGGAAACACCATATATTTT.

CDR3 sequence (DNA): TGTGCCAGCAGTGGCCTGGGTCCGGGGGCGCCTAGAAGTAATGGCAGAGCCAATGAGCAGTTCTTC. Translation: CASSGLGPGAPRSNGRANEQFF. J is TRBJ2-1 and V is TRBV2; perhaps D is TRBD1 or TRBD2 (6 bases each). This CDR3 contains 22 residues. Germline lookup yields CDR1 SNHLY and CDR2 FYNNEI. Trimming cost V 4 bases and J 6 bases, with 37 bases left between them.

V usage is TRBV5-1 and J usage is TRBJ2-5; 7 bases are shared with TRBD1. Germline CDR1 and CDR2: SGHRS and YFSETQ. The junction had 10 bases not matched to a gene; V was cut back by 0 bases and J by 5 bases. This CDR3 has 16 residues. This CDR3 is CASSLAEGGAGETQYF. Here the CDR3 DNA reads TGCGCCAGCAGCTTGGCCGAAGGGGGCGCAGGGGAGACCCAGTACTTC. Supplemented by reference TRBV5-1 and TRBJ2-5, the full variable domain reads KAGVTQTPRYLIKTRGQQVTLSCSPISGHRSVSWYQQTPGQGLQFLFEYFSETQRNKGNFPGRFSGRQFSNSRSEMNVSTLELGDSALYLCASSLAEGGAGETQYFGPGTRLLVL.